The rows below give T cell receptor beta chains drawn from one sample of a study of breast tumors, draining lymph nodes, adjacent tissues. TCRdb passed the multiplex PCR reads through MiXCR, listing each CDR3 protein once. Seen here are approximately 280,000 distinct CDR3 sequences, more than 30% observed once, and the top ten hold more than 0.85%. The sample consisted of axillary lymph node tissue. The source is a female donor with breast cancer. Some clones in this sample may be carry-over from other donors' samples. Each CDR3 is given with its conserved first and last residue. The D gene is left open where the match is weak. Size values are once, few and many counts, or a class for expanded clones, and some rows have none.

abundance	v_gene	d_gene	j_gene	len	CDR3nt	CDR3aa
many	TRBV5-1	TRBD2	TRBJ2-5	18	TGCGCCAGCAGCTTTGGACTAGCGGGAGCCGGGCGGGGGGAGACCCAGTACTTC	CASSFGLAGAGRGETQYF
many	TRBV4-1	-	TRBJ2-6	16	TGCGCCAGCAGCCGAGGGGGATTCGCTGGGGCCAACGTCCTGACTTTC	CASSRGGFAGANVLTF
many	TRBV7-6	TRBD2	TRBJ2-1	15	TGTGCCAGCAGCTCCAAGGGACTAGCGGGAGTAGAGCAGTTCTTC	CASSSKGLAGVEQFF
many	TRBV10-1	-	TRBJ2-7	16	TGCGCCAGCAGCCCAATTCAGGGGACTGGCTTCTACGAGCAGTACTTC	CASSPIQGTGFYEQYF
many	TRBV2	-	TRBJ1-4	15	TGTGCCAGCAGTGTCGGACCCGCCCTTAATGAAAAACTGTTTTTT	CASSVGPALNEKLFF
few	TRBV6-1	-	TRBJ2-1	13	TGTGCCAGCAGTAGGAGTCCCTACAATAAGCAGTTCTTC	CASSRSPYNKQFF
many	TRBV7-8	-	TRBJ2-3	11	TGTGCCAGCAGCTTAGTTGATACGCAGTATTTT	CASSLVDTQYF
-	TRBV7-3	TRBD1	TRBJ2-5	17	TGTGCCAGCAGCTTCGGACCGGGACAGGGGGCGTCAGAGACCCAGTACTTC	CASSFGPGQGASETQYF
few	TRBV6-2/TRBV6-3	TRBD2	TRBJ2-1	16	TGTGCCAGCAGTTACTCTGGGGTAGCGGGGGACAATGAGCAGTTCTTC	CASSYSGVAGDNEQFF
-	TRBV7-9	TRBD2	TRBJ2-2	19	TGTGCCAGCAGCTTAATCCCGGGACTAGCGGGAGGGCGTAGCGGGGAGCTGTTTTTT	CASSLIPGLAGGRSGELFF
once	TRBV5-6	TRBD1	TRBJ1-4	17	TGTGCCGGCAGCTTGTATTGGACAGGGGAGTTTTATGAAAAACTGTTTTTT	CAGSLYWTGEFYEKLFF
-	TRBV7-4	-	TRBJ1-3	18	TGTGCCAGCAGCTTAGGCGCCCGGCAGGGCCGAGAAGGAAACACCATATATTTT	CASSLGARQGREGNTIYF
few	TRBV5-8	-	TRBJ1-3	17	TGTGCCAGCAGCTTGGGGTTGGCGGGGGGCACTGGAAACACCATATATTTT	CASSLGLAGGTGNTIYF
many	TRBV12-3/TRBV12-4	TRBD1	TRBJ1-2	15	TGTGCCAGCAGCTTACTACAGGGGGCGCGTCAAGGCTACACCTTC	CASSLLQGARQGYTF
many	TRBV15	TRBD1	TRBJ1-6	16	TGTGCCACCAGCGCGGGGAGACAGGGAGGTCGGTCACCCCTCCACTTT	CATSAGRQGGRSPLHF
few	TRBV20-1	-	TRBJ1-1	10	TGCAGTGCTAGCGACACTGAAGCTTTCTTT	CSASDTEAFF
few	TRBV28	-	TRBJ2-3	11	TGTGCCAGCAGTTTTGAAAATACGCAGTATTTT	CASSFENTQYF
-	TRBV29-1	TRBD2	TRBJ2-7	14	TGCAGCGGGGCTAGCGGGCAGAGCTCCTACGAGCAGTACTTC	CSGASGQSSYEQYF
many	TRBV12-3/TRBV12-4	TRBD2	TRBJ2-7	13	TGTGCCAGCAGTTTCGGTAGCGGGCGCGAGCAGTACTTC	CASSFGSGREQYF
-	TRBV5-5	-	TRBJ1-5	14	TGTGCCAGCAGCTTTCCAGGGGCGAATCAGCCCCAGCATTTT	CASSFPGANQPQHF
-	TRBV12-3/TRBV12-4	-	TRBJ2-3	19	TGTGCCAGCAGTTTAGGTCCGCCAGGGGGGCGCGTTATTCCAGATACGCAGTATTTT	CASSLGPPGGRVIPDTQYF
many	TRBV30	-	TRBJ2-7	12	TGTGCCTGGACACCGGGTACCTACGAGCAGTACTTC	CAWTPGTYEQYF
few	TRBV28	-	TRBJ2-7	11	TGTGCCAGCACCACAGAGTACGAGCAGTACTTC	CASTTEYEQYF
-	TRBV2	-	TRBJ2-7	23	-	CASSEDLAGQQYFGPGTIYEQYF
few	TRBV19	-	TRBJ2-7	17	TGTGCCAGTAGTATAGGTCCCCGGGGTAGAAGTTCCTACGAGCAGTCCTTC	CASSIGPRGRSSYEQSF
many	TRBV19	-	TRBJ1-2	13	TGTGCCAGTAGTGGGAATATGGGCAACGGCTACACCTTC	CASSGNMGNGYTF
many	TRBV10-1	-	TRBJ2-2	14	TGCGCCAGCACCGCGAGGGCGAACACCGGGGAGCTGTTTTTT	CASTARANTGELFF
many	TRBV11-3	-	TRBJ2-5	18	TGTGCCAGCAGCTCCATAGATCGGTGGGACGGGGGTAAAGAGACCCAGTACTTC	CASSSIDRWDGGKETQYF
many	TRBV19	-	TRBJ2-7	14	TGTGCCAGTAGTATAATGTCTAGCGCCTACGAGCAGTACTTC	CASSIMSSAYEQYF
many	TRBV5-6	-	TRBJ2-2	16	TGTGCCAGCAGCGGGGTGGGCATCCTGAACACCGGGGAGCTGTTTTTT	CASSGVGILNTGELFF
many	TRBV24-1	TRBD2	TRBJ2-3	17	TGTGCCACCAGTCCACCTAGGACTAGCGGGAGCAGAGATACGCAGTATTTT	CATSPPRTSGSRDTQYF
once	TRBV25-1	TRBD1	TRBJ2-2	16	TGTGCCAGCAGTGGAGACGGGACAGGGGACACCGGGGAGCTGTTTTTT	CASSGDGTGDTGELFF
few	TRBV27	TRBD2	TRBJ2-2	16	TGTGCCAGCAGTCCCCCGGGACTAGCGGGAGGAGGGGAGCTGTTTTTT	CASSPPGLAGGGELFF
many	TRBV9	TRBD1	TRBJ2-1	16	TGTGCCAGCAGCGTAGAGGGGACAGGGGCCCACAATGAGCAGTTCTTC	CASSVEGTGAHNEQFF
many	TRBV20-1	TRBD1	TRBJ1-3	14	TGCAGTGCTATAGGGACAGGGGGAAGAAACACCATATATTTT	CSAIGTGGRNTIYF
many	TRBV12-3/TRBV12-4	-	TRBJ2-1	14	TGTGCCAGCAGAGTTGGCGGAAACTACAATGAGCAGTTCTTC	CASRVGGNYNEQFF
-	TRBV7-2	TRBD2	TRBJ2-3	16	TGTGCCAGCAGCCATACTAGCGGGCTAGGGACAGATACGCAGTATTTT	CASSHTSGLGTDTQYF
-	TRBV5-6	-	TRBJ2-3	15	TGTGCCAGCAGCGTGGGTGCGTCGAGCACAGATACGCAGTATTTT	CASSVGASSTDTQYF
many	TRBV20-1	TRBD2	TRBJ2-7	13	TGCAGTGCTAGCGCGGGAGTATCCCTCGAGCAGTACTTC	CSASAGVSLEQYF
-	TRBV7-2	-	TRBJ1-1	14	TGTGCCAGCAGTTCACAGGGCTTTTACACTGAAGCTTTCTTT	CASSSQGFYTEAFF
many	TRBV10-1	-	TRBJ2-3	14	TGCGCCAGCTCACCCGATGGGGTCGCGGATACGCAGTATTTT	CASSPDGVADTQYF
many	TRBV7-9	-	TRBJ2-3	14	TGTGCCAGCCCCATGGGGGGAGCTACAGATACGCAGTATTTT	CASPMGGATDTQYF
-	TRBV15	-	TRBJ2-7	15	TGTGCCACCAGCAGCTTAGTTTTAGGGGGCTACGAGCAGTACTTC	CATSSLVLGGYEQYF
many	TRBV7-6	-	TRBJ2-5	13	TGTGCCAGCAGCCCGGTCTCCCGGGGGACCCAGTACTTC	CASSPVSRGTQYF
many	TRBV12-3/TRBV12-4	TRBD1	TRBJ2-1	12	TGTGCCAGCAGTGAGGCAGGGGGTGAGCAGTTCTTC	CASSEAGGEQFF
-	TRBV29-1	-	TRBJ1-3	14	TGCAGCGTCTACGGGTTGCCCTCTGGAAACACCGTATATTTT	CSVYGLPSGNTVYF
-	TRBV28	-	TRBJ2-5	13	TGTGCCAGCATTTTGCAGGGGTCGGGGGCCCAGTACTTC	CASILQGSGAQYF
few	TRBV7-6	TRBD2	TRBJ2-5	17	TGTGCCAGCAGCTTTTATGCGGCGGGAGGGGGCCAAGAGACCCAGTACTTC	CASSFYAAGGGQETQYF
-	TRBV30	TRBD2	TRBJ2-1	13	TGTGCCTGGAAGAGGGAGGGTCTGAATGAGCAGTTCTTC	CAWKREGLNEQFF
many	TRBV7-6	-	TRBJ2-7	16	TGTGCCAGCAGCTTAGACAGCGCCTGGCGGAGCTACGAGCAGTACTTC	CASSLDSAWRSYEQYF
many	TRBV6-1	-	TRBJ2-2	13	TGTGCCAGCAGTGCGGAAGGAAAGGGGGAGCTGTTTTTT	CASSAEGKGELFF
many	TRBV20-1	TRBD2	TRBJ2-3	14	TGCAGTGCTAGATCCGGACTAGTGGCAGATACGCAGTATTTT	CSARSGLVADTQYF
-	TRBV12-3/TRBV12-4	-	TRBJ2-5	13	TGTGCCAGCAGTAACCATATGGGTGAGACCCAGTACTTC	CASSNHMGETQYF